Below, 19 T cell receptor beta chains from the same sample are listed, as sequenced in a study of blood T cell repertoires in COVID-19. The protocol was immunoSEQ multiplex PCR, while the TCRdb copy is restricted to in-frame clones and leaves out a portion. The data show roughly 160,000 clones, approximately 80% seen once. Sequencing was performed on PBMCs or T cells enriched from blood (not recorded which). The source is a man aged 50 to 59 who had recovered from COVID-19.

V usage is TRBV30 and J usage is TRBJ2-5, with TRBD1 matching 8 bases. Per germline, CDR1 GTSNPN and CDR2 SVGIG (reference sequence). The CDR3 is 14 amino acids. The junction had 7 bases not matched to a gene; V was cut back by 5 bases and J by 2 bases. The CDR3 loop is CAWGQGGGQETQYF. The CDR3 nucleotides read TGTGCCTGGGGACAGGGAGGCGGACAAGAGACCCAGTACTTC.

The rearrangement uses TRBV5-1 and TRBJ1-2; 9 nucleotides align to TRBD1. With 3 bases clipped from V and 8 bases from J, the junction kept 8 bases outside the gene matches. CDR1 SGHRS and CDR2 YFSETQ come from the germline V gene. There are 14 residues in the CDR3. The CDR3 region is CASSSDRGYGGYTF. The CDR3 DNA reads TGCGCCAGCAGCTCGGACAGGGGATACGGCGGCTACACCTTC.

This clone was seen a single time. The gene calls are TRBV4-1 and TRBJ2-3; 9 positions match TRBD2. Germline V gene data show CDR1 as MGHRA and CDR2 as YSYEKL. There are 16 residues in the CDR3. Trimming cost V 4 bases and J 1 base; bases outside gene matches: 6. In DNA form, the CDR3 reads TGCGCCAGCAGCCTGGGAGCGGGGGGCGGCACAGATACGCAGTATTTT. This sequence encodes CASSLGAGGGTDTQYF.

This chain links TRBV19 with TRBJ2-7; a weak D match, TRBD1 (5 bases). Looked up from germline, CDR1 is LNHDA and CDR2 is SQIVND (reference sequence). The CDR3 covers 13 residues. Trimming cost V 6 bases and J 6 bases, with 15 bases left between them. Here the CDR3 DNA reads TGTGCCAGTAGCATCGTCGACAGTGGCGAGCAGTACTTC. Its translation is CASSIVDSGEQYF.

This sequence joins TRBV27 and TRBJ1-3, with D uncertain. This CDR3 contains 14 residues. The V and J ends lost 3 bases and 0 bases respectively, with 6 bases between them. Germline V gene sequence: CDR1 MNHEY, CDR2 SMNVEV (reference sequence). The CDR3, as DNA: TGTGCCAGCAGTTTTCGGGGCTCTGGAAACACCATATATTTT. Amino acids: CASSFRGSGNTIYF.

In this sample, this clone turned up a few times. The chain uses TRBV2 and TRBJ2-3; D gene unclear. With 1 base removed from V and 1 base from J, the gap between germline ends came to 6 bases. The CDR3 has 14 residues. Germline V gives CDR1 SNHLY, CDR2 FYNNEI. The CDR3, as DNA: TGTGCCAGCAGTGAAGGCCCAGGCACAGATACGCAGTATTTT. Protein sequence: CASSEGPGTDTQYF.

The chain employs TRBV6-5 and TRBJ2-3; 7 nucleotides match TRBD1. Germline V gene sequence: CDR1 MNHEY, CDR2 SVGAGI. The CDR3 length is 16 residues. V gave up 0 bases and J gave up 9 bases; unmatched junction bases: 12. This chain's CDR3 is CASSYSTGQTTETQYF. The CDR3 DNA follows: TGTGCCAGCAGTTACTCGACGGGACAGACTACTGAGACGCAGTATTTT.

The chain has TRBV7-8 and TRBJ1-5, with D possibly matching TRBD1 (6 bases). Germline-derived CDR1 and CDR2 are SGHVS and FQNEAQ. The CDR3 is made up of 16 amino acids. Trimming stripped 0 bases from V and 4 bases from J, with 13 bases between. The CDR3 bases are TGTGCCAGCAGCTTAGCACAGGGAGAGATAAATCAGCCCCAGCATTTT. This gives the protein CASSLAQGEINQPQHF. The whole variable domain, filled in from reference TRBV7-8 and TRBJ1-5, reads GAGVSQSPRYKVAKRGQDVALRCDPISGHVSLFWYQQALGQGPEFLTYFQNEAQLDKSGLPSDRFFAERPEGSVSTLKIQRTQQEDSAVYLCASSLAQGEINQPQHFGDGTRLSIL.

The rearrangement joins TRBV6-5 to TRBJ2-7; a weak D match, TRBD1 (6 bases). Germline CDR1 reads MNHEY; CDR2 reads SVGAGI. This CDR3 has 13 residues. Between the trimmed V and J ends, which lost 6 bases and 2 bases, there was a span of 11 bases. The CDR3 region has the DNA TGTGCCAGCAGCCAACAGGGAGCCTACGAGCAGTACTTC. Translating it yields CASSQQGAYEQYF.

The chain combines TRBV11-2 with TRBJ1-2; TRBD1 is a possible D gene (5 bases). Trimming removed 4 bases from V and 7 bases from J, with 19 bases in between. CDR1 is SGHAT and CDR2 is FQNNGV in the germline V gene. This CDR3 comprises 15 residues. CDR3 DNA: TGTGCCAGCAGCTCTCCGGGGGGGATCCTGGGTGGCTACACCTTC. Translated: CASSSPGGILGGYTF.

The J gene is TRBJ2-2, the V gene TRBV11-2, with no clear D. The germline V gene encodes CDR1 SGHAT and CDR2 FQNNGV. V was pared by 5 bases and J by 4 bases, with 8 bases between. This CDR3 region has 13 residues. CDR3 DNA sequence: TGTGCCAGCAGCCACCCGGGCACCGGGGAGCTGTTTTTT. It translates to CASSHPGTGELFF.

This clone has only one observation. The rearrangement joins TRBV6-6 to TRBJ1-5; a possible D gene is TRBD1 (6 bases). Germline lookup yields CDR1 MNHNY and CDR2 SVGAGI (reference sequence). The CDR3 has 17 amino acids. With 5 bases removed from V and 2 bases from J, the gap between germline ends came to 19 bases. DNA for the CDR3: TGTGCCAGCAGTCGGATCCGGGACAATTTAGGCAATCAGCCCCAGCATTTT. This encodes CASSRIRDNLGNQPQHF.

Worth noting for this clone: The sample carries other DNA sequences with the same CDR3. The rearrangement links TRBV5-1 to TRBJ1-1, with no clear D. Germline V gene sequence: CDR1 SGHRS, CDR2 YFSETQ. This CDR3 has 14 residues. Trimming cost V 1 base and J 1 base, with 8 bases left between them. Written as DNA, the CDR3 is TGCGCCAGCAGCTTGTCCGGAGGGAACACTGAAGCTTTCTTT. This gives the protein CASSLSGGNTEAFF.

The gene calls are TRBV27 and TRBJ2-1, with 8 bases that match TRBD2. This CDR3 comprises 17 residues. After removal of 5 bases from V and 6 bases from J, the junction contained 15 bases not matched to a gene. Germline values: CDR1 MNHEY, CDR2 SMNVEV (reference sequence). The CDR3 sequence is CASSPSGGGGFINEQFF. The DNA for the CDR3 is TGTGCCAGCAGTCCAAGCGGGGGCGGGGGGTTTATCAATGAGCAGTTCTTC.

The chain uses TRBV28 and TRBJ2-5, with 8 bases lining up with TRBD2. V shed 1 base, J shed 7 bases, and the junction held 8 bases outside the gene matches. The CDR3 extends over 15 amino acids. In germline, CDR1 is MDHEN, CDR2 SYDVKM. The CDR3 nucleotides read TGTGCCAGCAGTTTATCGGGGGGGCCCTCTGGGACCCAGTACTTC. It yields the protein CASSLSGGPSGTQYF. Supplemented by reference TRBV28 and TRBJ2-5, the full variable domain reads DVKVTQSSRYLVKRTGEKVFLECVQDMDHENMFWYRQDPGLGLRLIYFSYDVKMKEKGDIPEGYSVSREKKERFSLILESASTNQTSMYLCASSLSGGPSGTQYFGPGTRLLVL.

The chain uses TRBV3-1 (or the pseudogene TRBV3-2) and TRBJ1-6; 7 bases map to TRBD1. With V trimmed by 6 bases and J by 5 bases, 4 bases remained unmatched. CDR1 is LGHDT and CDR2 is YNNKEL in the germline V gene (reference sequence). The CDR3 loop spans 14 amino acids. CDR3 in amino acids: CASSVDRDNSPLHF. In nucleotides, the CDR3 is TGTGCCAGCAGTGTCGACAGGGATAATTCACCCCTCCACTTT.

The CDR3 nucleotides read TGTGCCAGCAGTGGACCAGCGGGGGGTTTTGGGGAGACCCAGTACTTC. It codes for CASSGPAGGFGETQYF. J is TRBJ2-5 and V is TRBV2, with TRBD2 matching over 9 bases. V shed 4 bases and J 5 bases; nucleotides not matched to a gene: 11. From germline, CDR1 is SNHLY and CDR2 FYNNEI. The CDR3 extends over 16 amino acids.

CDR3 protein: CASSFPAGPQHF. In DNA form, the CDR3 reads TGTGCCAGCAGCTTTCCGGCAGGCCCCCAGCATTTT. The rearrangement links TRBV5-4 to TRBJ1-5; no clear D gene. Trimming took 2 bases from V and 10 from J, leaving 10 bases between them. This CDR3 is built from 12 residues. Germline CDR1 SGHNT, CDR2 YYREEE (reference sequence).

J is TRBJ2-7 and V is TRBV29-1; TRBD1 aligns across 9 bases. CDR1 is SQVTM, CDR2 ANQGSEA, per germline. V trimming: 6 bases; J trimming: 0 bases; junction bases outside the gene matches: 6. The CDR3 sequence is 14 residues long. CDR3 amino acids: CSVAGTGNSYEQYF. The CDR3, as DNA: TGCAGCGTAGCCGGGACAGGGAACTCCTACGAGCAGTACTTC.